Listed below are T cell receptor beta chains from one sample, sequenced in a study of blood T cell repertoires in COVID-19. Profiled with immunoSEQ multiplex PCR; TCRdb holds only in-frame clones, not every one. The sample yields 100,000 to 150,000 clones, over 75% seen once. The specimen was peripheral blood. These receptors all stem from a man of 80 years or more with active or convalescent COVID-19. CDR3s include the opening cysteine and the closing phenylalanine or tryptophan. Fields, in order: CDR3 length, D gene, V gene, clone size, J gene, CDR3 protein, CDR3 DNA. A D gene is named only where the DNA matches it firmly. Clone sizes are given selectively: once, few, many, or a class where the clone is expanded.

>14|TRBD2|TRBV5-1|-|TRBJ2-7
CASSGSGTRYEQYF
TGCGCCAGCAGCGGTAGCGGGACCCGATACGAGCAGTACTTC
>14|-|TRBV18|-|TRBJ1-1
CASSAVTGNTEAFF
TGTGCCAGCTCAGCCGTGACAGGGAACACTGAAGCTTTCTTT
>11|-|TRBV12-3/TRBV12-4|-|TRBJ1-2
CASSWAGRVTF
TGTGCCAGCAGTTGGGCCGGGCGGGTCACCTTC
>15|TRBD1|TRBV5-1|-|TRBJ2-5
CASSLGTGPQETQYF
TGCGCCAGCAGCCTGGGGACAGGGCCACAAGAGACCCAGTACTTC
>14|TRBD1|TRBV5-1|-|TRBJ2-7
CASSLAQGVYEQYF
TGCGCCAGCAGCTTGGCGCAGGGGGTCTACGAGCAGTACTTC
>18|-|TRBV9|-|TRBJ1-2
CASSVEALGPGANYGYTF
TGTGCCAGCAGCGTAGAGGCACTCGGGCCCGGGGCTAACTATGGCTACACCTTC
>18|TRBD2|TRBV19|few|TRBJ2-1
CASTHSGGSFSSYNEQFF
TGTGCCAGTACCCATAGCGGGGGGTCTTTCAGCTCCTACAATGAGCAGTTCTTC
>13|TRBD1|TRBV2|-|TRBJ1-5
CASNTGGGQPQHF
TGTGCCAGCAACACAGGGGGTGGTCAGCCCCAGCATTTT
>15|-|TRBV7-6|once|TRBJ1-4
CASSLVPATNEKLFF
TGTGCCAGCAGCTTAGTGCCAGCAACTAATGAAAAACTGTTTTTT
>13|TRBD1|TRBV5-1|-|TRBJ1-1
CASSYRGVAEAFF
TGCGCCAGCAGCTACAGGGGGGTCGCTGAAGCTTTCTTT
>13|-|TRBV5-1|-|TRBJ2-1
CASSLGAYNEQFF
TGCGCCAGCAGCTTGGGAGCCTACAATGAGCAGTTCTTC
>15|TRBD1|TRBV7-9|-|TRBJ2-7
CASSTRTGGLYEQYF
TGTGCCAGCAGCACCCGGACAGGGGGCCTCTACGAGCAGTACTTC
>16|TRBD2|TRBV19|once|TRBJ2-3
CASSISTSGSTDTQYF
TGTGCCAGTAGTATCTCCACTAGCGGTAGCACAGATACGCAGTATTTT
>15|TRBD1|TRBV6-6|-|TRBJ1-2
CASTLGTGALYGYTF
TGTGCCAGCACCTTAGGGACAGGGGCCTTATATGGCTACACCTTC
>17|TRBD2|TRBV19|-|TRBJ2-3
CASSRTSGGLNTDTQYF
TGTGCCAGTAGTAGGACTAGCGGGGGCCTCAACACAGATACGCAGTATTTT
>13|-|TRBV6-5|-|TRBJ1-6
CASSYSRDSPLHF
TGTGCCAGCAGTTACTCGAGGGATTCACCCCTCCACTTT
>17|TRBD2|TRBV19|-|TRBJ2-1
CASSTDPRRGRNNEQFF
TGTGCCAGTAGTACCGACCCAAGGCGCGGGAGGAACAATGAGCAGTTCTTC
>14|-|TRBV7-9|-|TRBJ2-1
CASSLVLASNEQFF
TGTGCCAGCAGCTTAGTACTAGCTAGTAATGAGCAGTTCTTC
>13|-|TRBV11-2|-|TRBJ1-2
CASSRNRDYGYTF
TGTGCCAGCAGCCGGAACAGGGACTATGGCTACACCTTC
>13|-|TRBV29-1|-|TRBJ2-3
CSAVQGGADTQYF
TGCAGCGCGGTACAGGGAGGGGCAGATACGCAGTATTTT
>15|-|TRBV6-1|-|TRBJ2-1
CASSEAGATYNEQFF
TGTGCCAGCAGTGAGGCGGGGGCTACCTACAATGAGCAGTTCTTC
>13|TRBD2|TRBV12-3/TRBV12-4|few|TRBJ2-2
CASRREGTGELFF
TGTGCCAGCAGGAGGGAGGGGACCGGGGAGCTGTTTTTT
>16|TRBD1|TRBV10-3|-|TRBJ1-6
CAISERGPGGNSPLHF
TGTGCCATCAGTGAGAGGGGGCCCGGCGGGAATTCACCCCTCCACTTT
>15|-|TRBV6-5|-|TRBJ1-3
CASSYSGESGNTIYF
TGTGCCAGCAGTTACTCAGGGGAATCTGGAAACACCATATATTTT
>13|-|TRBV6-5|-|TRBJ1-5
CASTSRADQPQHF
TGTGCCAGCACCTCCAGGGCGGATCAGCCCCAGCATTTT
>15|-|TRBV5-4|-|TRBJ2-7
CASSLDRVPSYEQYF
TGTGCCAGCAGCTTGGACAGGGTGCCCTCGTACGAGCAGTACTTC
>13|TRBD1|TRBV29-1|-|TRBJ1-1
CSDYRGRDTEAFF
TGCAGCGACTACAGGGGGAGGGACACTGAAGCTTTCTTT
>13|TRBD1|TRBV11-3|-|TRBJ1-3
CASSYEQGTTIYF
TGTGCCAGCAGCTACGAACAGGGGACCACCATATATTTT
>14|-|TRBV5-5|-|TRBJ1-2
CASSSETAGRGYTF
TGTGCCAGCAGCTCCGAGACAGCGGGTAGGGGCTACACCTTC
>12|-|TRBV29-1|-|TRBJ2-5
CSVVEYSETQYF
TGCAGCGTTGTCGAGTATTCGGAGACCCAGTACTTC
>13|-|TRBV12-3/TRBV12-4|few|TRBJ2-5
CASSFRQGETQYF
TGTGCCAGCAGTTTCCGGCAGGGAGAGACCCAGTACTTC
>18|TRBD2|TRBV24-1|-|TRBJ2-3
CATSDLGTSGGWADTQYF
TGTGCCACCAGTGATTTGGGGACTAGCGGAGGGTGGGCAGATACGCAGTATTTT
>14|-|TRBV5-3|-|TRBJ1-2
CARSTQSSNYGYTF
TGTGCCAGAAGCACACAGAGTTCTAACTATGGCTACACCTTC
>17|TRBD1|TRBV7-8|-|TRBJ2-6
CASSPRDSHSGANVLTF
TGTGCCAGCAGCCCTAGGGACAGCCACTCTGGGGCCAACGTCCTGACTTTC
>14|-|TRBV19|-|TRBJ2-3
CASSTGGGPDTQYF
TGTGCCAGTAGTACTGGGGGGGGCCCAGATACGCAGTATTTT
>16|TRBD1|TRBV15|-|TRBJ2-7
CATSRSGTGMLYEQYF
TGTGCCACCAGCAGGTCTGGGACAGGCATGCTCTACGAGCAGTACTTC
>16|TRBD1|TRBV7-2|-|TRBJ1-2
CASSLGPDRGTYGYTF
TGTGCCAGCAGCTTAGGCCCGGACAGGGGGACCTATGGCTACACCTTC
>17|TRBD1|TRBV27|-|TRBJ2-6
CASRATGVVNGANVLTF
TGTGCCAGCAGGGCGACAGGGGTCGTGAATGGGGCCAACGTCCTGACTTTC
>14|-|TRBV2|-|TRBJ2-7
CASSERPGNNEQYF
TGTGCCAGCAGTGAACGGCCAGGGAACAACGAGCAGTACTTC
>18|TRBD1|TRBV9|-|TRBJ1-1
CASSRGTGGQGSDTEAFF
TGTGCCAGCAGCCGCGGGACAGGGGGCCAGGGGTCGGACACTGAAGCTTTCTTT
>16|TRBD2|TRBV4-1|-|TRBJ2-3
CASSQVLAGFTDTQYF
TGCGCCAGCAGCCAAGTCTTAGCGGGGTTCACAGATACGCAGTATTTT
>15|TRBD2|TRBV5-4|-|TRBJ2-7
CASSLFAGGAYEQYF
TGTGCCAGCAGCTTGTTCGCGGGGGGAGCCTACGAGCAGTACTTC
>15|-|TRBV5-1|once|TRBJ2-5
CASSAITGFQETQYF
TGCGCCAGCAGCGCGATTACAGGGTTCCAAGAGACCCAGTACTTC
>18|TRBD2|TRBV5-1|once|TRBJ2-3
CASSLAQSRGGATDTQYF
TGCGCCAGCAGCTTGGCACAGAGCCGCGGGGGGGCCACAGATACGCAGTATTTT
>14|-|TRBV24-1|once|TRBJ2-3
CATSDSLASDTQYF
TGTGCCACCAGTGATTCACTAGCATCAGATACGCAGTATTTT
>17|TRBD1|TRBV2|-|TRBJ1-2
CASSGGAPGGGIYGYTF
TGTGCCAGCAGTGGAGGGGCCCCAGGGGGCGGTATCTATGGCTACACCTTC
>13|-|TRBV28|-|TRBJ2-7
CASTLVAGNEQYF
TGTGCCAGCACTTTGGTGGCAGGGAACGAGCAGTACTTC
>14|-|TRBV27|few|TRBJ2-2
CASSFRGDTGELFF
TGTGCCAGCAGTTTCAGGGGCGACACCGGGGAGCTGTTTTTT
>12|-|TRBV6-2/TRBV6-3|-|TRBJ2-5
CASSFSLVTQYF
TGTGCCAGCAGTTTTTCACTAGTGACCCAGTACTTC
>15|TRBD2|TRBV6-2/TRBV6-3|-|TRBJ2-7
CASSGGLAGVGEQYF
TGTGCCAGCAGTGGGGGACTAGCGGGAGTAGGGGAGCAGTACTTC
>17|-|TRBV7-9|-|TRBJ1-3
CASSLPFGLSSGNTIYF
TGTGCCAGCAGCTTACCATTCGGACTGAGCTCTGGAAACACCATATATTTT